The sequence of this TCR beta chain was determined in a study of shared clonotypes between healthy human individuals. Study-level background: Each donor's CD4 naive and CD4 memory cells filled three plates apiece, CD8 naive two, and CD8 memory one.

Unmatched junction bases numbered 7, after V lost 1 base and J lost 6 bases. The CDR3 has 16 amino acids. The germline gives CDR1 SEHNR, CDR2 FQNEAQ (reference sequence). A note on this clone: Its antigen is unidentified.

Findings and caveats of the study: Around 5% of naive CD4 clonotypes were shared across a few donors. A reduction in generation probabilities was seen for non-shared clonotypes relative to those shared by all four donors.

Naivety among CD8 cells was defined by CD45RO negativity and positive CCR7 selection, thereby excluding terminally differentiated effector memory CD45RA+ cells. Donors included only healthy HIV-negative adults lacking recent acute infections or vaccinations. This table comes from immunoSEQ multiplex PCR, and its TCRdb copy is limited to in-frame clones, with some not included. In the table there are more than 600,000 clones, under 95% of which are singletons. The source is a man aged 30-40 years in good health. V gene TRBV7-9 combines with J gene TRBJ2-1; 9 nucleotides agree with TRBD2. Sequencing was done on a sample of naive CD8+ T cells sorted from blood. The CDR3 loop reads CASSLEGSGSPNEQFF. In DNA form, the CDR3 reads TGTGCCAGCAGCTTAGAGGGTAGCGGGAGCCCCAATGAGCAGTTCTTC.